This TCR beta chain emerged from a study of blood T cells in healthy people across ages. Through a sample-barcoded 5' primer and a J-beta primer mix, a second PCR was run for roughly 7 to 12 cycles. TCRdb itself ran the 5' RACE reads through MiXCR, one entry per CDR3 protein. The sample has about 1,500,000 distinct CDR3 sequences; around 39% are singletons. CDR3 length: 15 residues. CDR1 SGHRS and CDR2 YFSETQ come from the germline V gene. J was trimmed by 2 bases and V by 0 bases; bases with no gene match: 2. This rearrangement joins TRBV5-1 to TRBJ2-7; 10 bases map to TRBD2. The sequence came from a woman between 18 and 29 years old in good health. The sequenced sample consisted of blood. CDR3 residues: CASSLEGTSAYEQYF. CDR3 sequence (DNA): TGCGCCAGCAGCTTGGAAGGGACTAGCGCCTACGAGCAGTACTTC.